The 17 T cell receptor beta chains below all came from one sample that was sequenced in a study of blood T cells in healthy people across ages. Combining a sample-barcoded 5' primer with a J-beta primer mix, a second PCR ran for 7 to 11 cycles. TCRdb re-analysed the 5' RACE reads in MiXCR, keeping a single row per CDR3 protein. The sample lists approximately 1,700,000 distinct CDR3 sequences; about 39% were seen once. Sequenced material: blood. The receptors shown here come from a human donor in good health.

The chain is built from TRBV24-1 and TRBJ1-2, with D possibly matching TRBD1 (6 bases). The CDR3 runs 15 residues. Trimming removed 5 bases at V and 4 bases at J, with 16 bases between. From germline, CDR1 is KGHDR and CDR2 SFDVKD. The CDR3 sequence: CATSGSTGTVYGYTF. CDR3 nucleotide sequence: TGTGCCACCAGTGGATCGACAGGAACAGTCTATGGCTACACCTTC.

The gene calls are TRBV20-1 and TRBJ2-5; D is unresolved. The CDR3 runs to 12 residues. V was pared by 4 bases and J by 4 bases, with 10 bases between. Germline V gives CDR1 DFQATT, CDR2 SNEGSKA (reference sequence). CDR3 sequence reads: CSATPYRETQYF. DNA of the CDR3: TGCAGTGCTACCCCATATCGAGAGACCCAGTACTTC.

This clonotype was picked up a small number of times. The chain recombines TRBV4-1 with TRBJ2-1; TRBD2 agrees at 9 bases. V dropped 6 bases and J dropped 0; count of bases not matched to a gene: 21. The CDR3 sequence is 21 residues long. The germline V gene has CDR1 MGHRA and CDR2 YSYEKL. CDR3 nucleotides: TGCGCCAGCAGGAAGGGGGCGGTAGCGGGGGCCCCCCTGAGCTCCTACAATGAGCAGTTCTTC. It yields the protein CASRKGAVAGAPLSSYNEQFF.

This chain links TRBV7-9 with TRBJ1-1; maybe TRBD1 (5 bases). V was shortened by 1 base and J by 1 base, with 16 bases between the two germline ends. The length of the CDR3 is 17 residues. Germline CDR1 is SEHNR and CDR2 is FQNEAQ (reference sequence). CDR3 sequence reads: CASSLVRGAQANTEAFF. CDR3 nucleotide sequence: TGTGCCAGCAGCTTAGTACGAGGGGCGCAGGCGAACACTGAAGCTTTCTTT.

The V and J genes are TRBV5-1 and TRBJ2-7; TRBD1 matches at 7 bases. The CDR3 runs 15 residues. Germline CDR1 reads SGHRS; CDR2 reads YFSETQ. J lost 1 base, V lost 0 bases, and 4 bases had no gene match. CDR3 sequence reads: CASSLATGTSYEQYF. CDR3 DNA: TGCGCCAGCAGCTTGGCGACAGGGACGTCCTACGAGCAGTACTTC.

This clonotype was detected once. CDR3 DNA: TGTGCCAGCAGCCAAGAGGGGGGGCCGGGGGAGCAGTACTTC. Its protein is CASSQEGGPGEQYF. This sequence joins TRBV4-2 and TRBJ2-7; TRBD2 might be the D (7 bases). The germline CDR1 and CDR2 sequences are LGHNA and YNFKEQ. CDR3 size: 14 residues. The V and J ends lost 0 bases and 7 bases respectively, with 13 bases between them.

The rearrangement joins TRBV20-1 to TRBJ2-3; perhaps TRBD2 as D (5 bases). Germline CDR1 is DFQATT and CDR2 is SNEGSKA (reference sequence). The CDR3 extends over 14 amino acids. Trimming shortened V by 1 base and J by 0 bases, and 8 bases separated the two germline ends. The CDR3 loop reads CSARGRTSTDTQYF. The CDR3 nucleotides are TGCAGTGCTAGAGGCCGGACTAGCACAGATACGCAGTATTTT.

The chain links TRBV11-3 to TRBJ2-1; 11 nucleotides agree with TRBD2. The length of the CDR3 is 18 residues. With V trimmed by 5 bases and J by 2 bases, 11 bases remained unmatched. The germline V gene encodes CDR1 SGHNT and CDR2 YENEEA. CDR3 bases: TGTGCCAGCAGCCCACTTTCTAGCGGGGGGCCTCCCTACAATGAGCAGTTCTTC. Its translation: CASSPLSSGGPPYNEQFF.

CDR3: CASSLLGLAMGGEQYF. Here the CDR3 DNA reads TGTGCCAGCAGCTTACTTGGGCTAGCGATGGGTGGGGAGCAGTACTTC. The chain employs TRBV7-6 and TRBJ2-7; TRBD2 might be the D (6 bases). Germline V gives CDR1 SGHVS, CDR2 FNYEAQ. Trimming stripped 2 bases from V and 7 bases from J, with 21 bases between. This CDR3 contains 16 residues.

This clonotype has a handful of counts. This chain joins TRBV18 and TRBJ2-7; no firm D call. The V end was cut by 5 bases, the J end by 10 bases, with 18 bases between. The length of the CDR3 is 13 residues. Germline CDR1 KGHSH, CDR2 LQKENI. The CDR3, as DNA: TGTGCCAGCTCATTCTCAGGACGAGACCATCAGTACTTC. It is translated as CASSFSGRDHQYF.

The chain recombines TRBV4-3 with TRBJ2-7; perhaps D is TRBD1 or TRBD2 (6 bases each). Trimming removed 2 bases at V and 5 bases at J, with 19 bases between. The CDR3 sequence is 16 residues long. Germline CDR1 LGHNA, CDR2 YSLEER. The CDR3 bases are TGCGCCAGCAGCCAATTCTGGGAGTCAAGGGGGGACGAGCAGTACTTC. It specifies CASSQFWESRGDEQYF.

The CDR3 spells CASLDRDGGRLGEQYF. The CDR3 DNA follows: TGTGCCAGCCTAGACCGGGACGGGGGGCGCTTAGGCGAGCAGTACTTC. V and J are TRBV28 and TRBJ2-7; a possible D gene is TRBD2 (7 bases). This CDR3 spans 16 amino acids. From germline, CDR1 is MDHEN and CDR2 SYDVKM. Trimming shortened V by 8 bases and J by 6 bases, and 26 bases separated the two germline ends.

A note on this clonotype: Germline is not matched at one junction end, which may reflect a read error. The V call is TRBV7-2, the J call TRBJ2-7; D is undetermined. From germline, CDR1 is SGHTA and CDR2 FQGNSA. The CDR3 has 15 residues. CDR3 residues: CASNLDGRRSYEQYF. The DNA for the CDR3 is TGTGCCAGCAACTTAGATGGCAGGAGATCCTACGAGCAGTACTTC. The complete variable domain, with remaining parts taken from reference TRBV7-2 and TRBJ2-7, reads GAGVSQSPSNKVTEKGKDVELRCDPISGHTALYWYRQSLGQGLEFLIYFQGNSAPDKSGLPSDRFSAERTGGSVSTLTIQRTQQEDSAVYLCASNLDGRRSYEQYFGPGTRLTVT.

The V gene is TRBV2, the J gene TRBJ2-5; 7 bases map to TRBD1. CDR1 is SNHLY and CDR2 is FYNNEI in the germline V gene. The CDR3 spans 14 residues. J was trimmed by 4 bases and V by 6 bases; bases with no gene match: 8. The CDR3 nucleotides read TGTGCCAGCAGGGGAGACAGGGCGGGAGAGACCCAGTACTTC. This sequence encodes CASRGDRAGETQYF. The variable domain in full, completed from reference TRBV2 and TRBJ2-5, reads EPEVTQTPSHQVTQMGQEVILRCVPISNHLYFYWYRQILGQKVEFLVSFYNNEISEKSEIFDDQFSVERPDGSNFTLKIRSTKLEDSAMYFCASRGDRAGETQYFGPGTRLLVL.

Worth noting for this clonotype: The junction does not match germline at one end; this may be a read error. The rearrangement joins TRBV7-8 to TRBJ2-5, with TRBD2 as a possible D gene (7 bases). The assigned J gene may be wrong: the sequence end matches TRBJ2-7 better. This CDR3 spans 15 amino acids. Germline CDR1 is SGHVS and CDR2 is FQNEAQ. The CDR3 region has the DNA TGCGCCAGCAGCTTAATGGCGGGGGCCAACTACGAGCAGTACTTC. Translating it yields CASSLMAGANYEQYF.

The CDR3 is CASSPGLGKETQYF. For the CDR3, the DNA is TGTGCCAGCAGCCCGGGACTAGGGAAAGAGACCCAGTACTTC. The chain combines TRBV5-6 with TRBJ2-5, with 8 bases fitting TRBD2. With V trimmed by 4 bases and J by 3 bases, 5 bases remained unmatched. Germline V lookup: CDR1 SGHDT, CDR2 YYEEEE. The CDR3 is made up of 14 amino acids.

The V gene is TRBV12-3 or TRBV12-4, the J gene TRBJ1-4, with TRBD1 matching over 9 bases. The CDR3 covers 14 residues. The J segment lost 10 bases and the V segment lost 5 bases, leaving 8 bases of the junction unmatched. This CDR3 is CASSTQGALGKLFF. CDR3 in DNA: TGTGCCAGCAGTACACAGGGGGCGCTGGGAAAACTGTTTTTT.